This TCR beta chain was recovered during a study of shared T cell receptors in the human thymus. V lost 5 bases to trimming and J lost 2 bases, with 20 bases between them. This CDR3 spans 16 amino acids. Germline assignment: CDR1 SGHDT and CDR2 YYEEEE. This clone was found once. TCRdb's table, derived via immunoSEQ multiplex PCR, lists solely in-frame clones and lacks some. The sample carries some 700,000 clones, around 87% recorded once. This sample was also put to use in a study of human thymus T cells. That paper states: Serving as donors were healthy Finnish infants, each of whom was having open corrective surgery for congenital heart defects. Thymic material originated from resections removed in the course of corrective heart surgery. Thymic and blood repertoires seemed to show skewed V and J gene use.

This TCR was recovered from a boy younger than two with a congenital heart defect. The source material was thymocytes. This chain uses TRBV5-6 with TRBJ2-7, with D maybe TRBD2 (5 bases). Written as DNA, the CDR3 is TGTGCCAGCAGTCTCTTCGCCGGGATTTTGGCCTACGAGCAGTACTTC. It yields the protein CASSLFAGILAYEQYF.